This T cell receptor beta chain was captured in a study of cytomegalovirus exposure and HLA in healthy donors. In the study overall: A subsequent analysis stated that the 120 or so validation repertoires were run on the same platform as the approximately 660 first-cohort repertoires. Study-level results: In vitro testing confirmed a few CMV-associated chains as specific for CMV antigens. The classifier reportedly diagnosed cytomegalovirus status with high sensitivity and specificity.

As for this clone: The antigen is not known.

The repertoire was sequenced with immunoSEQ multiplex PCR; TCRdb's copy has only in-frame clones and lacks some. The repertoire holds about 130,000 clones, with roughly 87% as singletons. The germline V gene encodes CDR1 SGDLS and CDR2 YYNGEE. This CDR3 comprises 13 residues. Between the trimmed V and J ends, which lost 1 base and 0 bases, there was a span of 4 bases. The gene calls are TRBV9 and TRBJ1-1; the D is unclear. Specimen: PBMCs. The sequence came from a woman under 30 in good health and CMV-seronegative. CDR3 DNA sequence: TGTGCCAGCAGCGTATCAGTGAACACTGAAGCTTTCTTT. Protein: CASSVSVNTEAFF.